Here is one T cell receptor (beta chain) with its context. Its antigen is unknown. Measured with immunoSEQ multiplex PCR; TCRdb has only the in-frame clones, and not every one. The sample lists 14,000 or so clones; approximately 80% were seen once. Germline assignment: CDR1 MNHNS and CDR2 SASEGT. The CDR3 is 11 amino acids. The V end was cut by 8 bases, the J end by 2 bases, with 5 bases between. The record originates from a study of lymphopenia after photon versus proton radiotherapy. Whole-study results and caveats: Proton therapy kept repertoires fairly stable, unlike photons, which gained effector/memory cells. Better survival with proton therapy was suggested as possible, not demonstrated. Larger post-nadir TCR diversity loss correlated inversely with survival in deceased patients. Oligoclonal CD8+ Temra expansion after nadir drove photon patients' diversity drop.

Sequencing used peripheral blood, obtained from a patient treated with photon-based radiotherapy. The chain carries TRBV6-1 and TRBJ2-3; D gene ambiguous. The TCR originated in a man in his forties or fifties with gastric cancer. CDR3 sequence: CASGITDTQYF. Written as DNA, the CDR3 is TGTGCCAGCGGTATCACAGATACGCAGTATTTT.